This T cell receptor (beta chain) was retrieved from a study of T cells in women clearing cervical HPV infection (dated by TCRdb to the late 2010s). For the study in its entirety: The cases were 20 to 30 women with histologically confirmed HPV16-related CIN3 or worse, and 2 of those women had invasive cancers. The controls were 25 to 30 women whose single incident HPV16 infection cleared within 12 months with no development of precancer or cancer. Blood from cases was collected at the visit at which the lesion was first identified, whereas blood from controls was collected once infection was no longer detected. For cases, the median interval between lesion detection and blood sampling was about 150 days, with an interquartile range of about 80 to 210 days. HLA typing was available for only a few women, so HLA type could not be excluded as a confounder. Nested within Costa Rica's Guanacaste HPV Natural History Study, an exploratory proof-of-principle case-control study compared TCR repertoires across cervical HPV16 outcomes. Cases and controls were matched on age within five years and on year of sample collection. Cases had a median age of roughly 30 years compared with approximately 40 for controls, and baseline characteristics showed no significant differences between the groups. The parent cohort enrolled approximately 9,200 women aged 18 or older in Guanacaste, Costa Rica, during about 1992 to 1995 and followed them for approximately 7 years. Quality controls consisted of five blinded duplicates per group, for a total of 60 or so samples made up of approximately 50 participants and about 10 replicates. Points the paper makes about the study in general: Cases had lower TRBV6-7 relative abundance than controls (approximately 0.11% versus 0.16%; Bonferroni P = 0.0008). Random forest classifiers that combined richness and V gene abundances separated cases from controls with an estimated AUC of 0.8 to 0.85. Because of the cross-sectional design, the study could not determine whether the associations came before infection or resulted from infection, and neither effector/memory subsets nor HPV-specific T cells were isolated. Because T-cell numbers per sample were unknown, differences in richness could reflect varying T-cell content rather than repertoire biology. Across sequencing depths, CIN3+ cases showed significantly higher TCR repertoire richness than controls, but evenness did not differ between the groups.

CDR1 and CDR2, looked up from the germline V gene (reference sequence), are DFQATT and SNEGSKA. The CDR3 spans 13 residues, from the cysteine through the phenylalanine. The DNA has 30 bases, all within the CDR3, and is read from base 1. V and J are trimmed by 0 bases and 4 bases, and the gene matches miss 2 bases of the junction. TCR beta CDR3 regions were amplified by multiplex PCR from an average of about 1.1 ug genomic DNA per sample using the immunoSEQ assay. Primer bias was corrected in the assay by using a complete synthetic TCR repertoire to establish an amplification baseline. Amplicons were sequenced on the Illumina platform. In the authors' own workflow: Sequence errors were corrected by clustering with frequency ratios and a modified nearest-neighbor algorithm, and the sequences were then analyzed in the immunoSEQ Analyzer using IMGT gene definitions. At each rarefaction depth, TCR richness and evenness were averaged across 20 rarefaction repeats, and any sample with fewer sequences than the depth was left out. Wilcoxon rank sum tests with FDR correction were used to compare relative abundances of V, D and J genes between the groups. Blinded duplicates gave an intraclass correlation of roughly 96% for TCR richness and an average of around 83% across around 70 gene segments. What TCRdb holds here is the immuneACCESS table cut down to in-frame rearrangements. Part of the clones is not present; checked against another copy, under half of the missing clones reflect an unresolved V gene, and the others are unexplained. V and J calls and clone size are those listed in that table; D and trimming were worked out from the DNA. The table kept for this sample lists more than 25,000 clones. The ten most abundant clones make up 11% of the sample.

Every participant had a single incident cervical HPV16 infection, and women with prevalent HPV16 infections were excluded. Cervical HPV DNA was detected with MY09/MY11 PCR, and genotyping was done with dot-blot hybridization. Under 17 mL of heparinized blood was centrifuged, after which the buffy coat was aliquoted, frozen at -30 degrees C, and then stored at -80 degrees C. QIAGEN kits were used to extract genomic DNA from the buffy coat specimens. Comment on this clone: Its antigen has not been determined. Read data end 3 residues before the CDR3 end; the end is taken from the germline J gene.

Input material: blood buffy coat. This chain is built from TRBV20-1 and TRBJ2-7, with TRBD1 identical over 8 junction bases. This clonotype was sampled from a woman aged 18-69 years with a cervical HPV16 infection that either progressed to CIN3+ or cleared (not recorded which). The CDR3 DNA, read in part, is TGCAGTGCTAGAGATTGGACAGGGTACGAG. It translates as CSARDWTGYE. The whole CDR3 sequence is CSARDWTGYEQYF.